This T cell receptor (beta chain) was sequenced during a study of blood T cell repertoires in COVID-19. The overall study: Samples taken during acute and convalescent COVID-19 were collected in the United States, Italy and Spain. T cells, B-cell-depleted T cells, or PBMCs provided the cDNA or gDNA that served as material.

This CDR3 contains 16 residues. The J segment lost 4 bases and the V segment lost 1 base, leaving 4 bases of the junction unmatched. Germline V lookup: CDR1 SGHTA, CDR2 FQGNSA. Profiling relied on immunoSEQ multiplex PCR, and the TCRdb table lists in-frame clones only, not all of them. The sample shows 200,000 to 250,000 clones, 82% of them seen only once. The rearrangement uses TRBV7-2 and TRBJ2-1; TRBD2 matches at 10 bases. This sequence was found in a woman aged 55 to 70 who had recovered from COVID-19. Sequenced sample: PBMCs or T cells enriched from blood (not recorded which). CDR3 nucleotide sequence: TGTGCCAGCAGCTTAGTTGGGACTAGCGTATACAATGAGCAGTTCTTC. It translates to CASSLVGTSVYNEQFF.